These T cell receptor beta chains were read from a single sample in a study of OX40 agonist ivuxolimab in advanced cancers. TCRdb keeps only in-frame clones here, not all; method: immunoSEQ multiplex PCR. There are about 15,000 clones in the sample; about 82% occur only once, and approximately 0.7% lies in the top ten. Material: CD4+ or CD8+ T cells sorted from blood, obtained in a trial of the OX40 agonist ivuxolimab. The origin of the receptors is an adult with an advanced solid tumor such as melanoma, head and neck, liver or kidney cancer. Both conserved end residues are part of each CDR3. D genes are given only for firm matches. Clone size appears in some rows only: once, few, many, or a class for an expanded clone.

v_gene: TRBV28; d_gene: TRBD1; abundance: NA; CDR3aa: CASSLQGAWANYGYTF
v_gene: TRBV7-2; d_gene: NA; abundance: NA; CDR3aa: CASSLARGETQYF
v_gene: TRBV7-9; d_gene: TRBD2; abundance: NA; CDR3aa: CASSLVALAGPTDTQYF
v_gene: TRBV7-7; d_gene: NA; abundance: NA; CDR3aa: CASSPFSPSGANVLTF
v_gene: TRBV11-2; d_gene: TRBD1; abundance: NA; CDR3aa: CASSRQGRLDGANVLTF
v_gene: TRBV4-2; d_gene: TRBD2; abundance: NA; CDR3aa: CASSQAAGAVTDTQYF
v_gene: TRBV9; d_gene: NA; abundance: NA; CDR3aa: CASSVGSGGGESDTQYF
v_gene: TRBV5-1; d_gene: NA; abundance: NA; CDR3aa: CASSPGSGGYEQYF
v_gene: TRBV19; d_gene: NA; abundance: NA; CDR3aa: CASIGDLNTGELFF
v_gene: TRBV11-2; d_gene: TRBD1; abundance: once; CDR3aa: CASSLVGQPTEAFF
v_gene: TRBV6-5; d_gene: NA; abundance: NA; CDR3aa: CASSSEDATNEKLFF
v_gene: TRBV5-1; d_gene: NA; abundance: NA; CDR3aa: CASSRNRVYEQYF
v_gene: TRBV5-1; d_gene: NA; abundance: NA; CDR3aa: CASTQARFGTTNEAEAFF
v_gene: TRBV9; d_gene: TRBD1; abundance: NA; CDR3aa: CASSVAGQTHNEQFF
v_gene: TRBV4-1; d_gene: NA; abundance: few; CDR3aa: CASSRNRVNTEAFF
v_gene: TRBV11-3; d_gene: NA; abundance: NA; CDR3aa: CASSPVMSGGQGEQFF
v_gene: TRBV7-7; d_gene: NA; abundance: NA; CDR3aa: CASSPGSSGANVLTF
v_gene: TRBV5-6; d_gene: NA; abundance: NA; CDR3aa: CASSPVARTYEQYF
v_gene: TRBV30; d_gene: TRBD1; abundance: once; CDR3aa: CAWRGQVNSPLHF
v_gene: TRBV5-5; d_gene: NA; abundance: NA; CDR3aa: CASSLEVGEQFF
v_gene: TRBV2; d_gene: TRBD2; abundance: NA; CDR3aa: CASSPGLGYNEQFF
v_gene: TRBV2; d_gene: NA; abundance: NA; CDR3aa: CASSAQSHQPQHF
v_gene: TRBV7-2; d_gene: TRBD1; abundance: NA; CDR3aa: CASSLIGTGSPGANVLTF
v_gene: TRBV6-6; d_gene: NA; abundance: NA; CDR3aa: CASSPGDYEQYF
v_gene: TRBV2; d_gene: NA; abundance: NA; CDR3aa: CASSEGFNEKLFF
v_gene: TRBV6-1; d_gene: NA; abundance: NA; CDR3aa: CASSDGGASYNEQFF
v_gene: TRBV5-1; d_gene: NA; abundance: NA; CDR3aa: CASSLGQGFDSPLHF
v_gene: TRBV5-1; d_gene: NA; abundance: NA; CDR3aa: CASSFTGADRSGNTIYF
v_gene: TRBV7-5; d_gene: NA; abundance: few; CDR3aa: CARSPQQGSNSPLHF
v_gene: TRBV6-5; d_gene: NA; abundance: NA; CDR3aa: CASSGLTNTGELFF
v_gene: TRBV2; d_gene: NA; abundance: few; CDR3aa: CASMRGDSLSNYGYTF
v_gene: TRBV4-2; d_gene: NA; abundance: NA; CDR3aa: CASSRFAGRSGANVLTF
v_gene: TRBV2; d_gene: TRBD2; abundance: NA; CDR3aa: CASRTGTRKETQYF
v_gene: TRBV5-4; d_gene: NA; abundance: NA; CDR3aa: CASSYNPGGEKLFF
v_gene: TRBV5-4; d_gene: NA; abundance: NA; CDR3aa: CASRRPGGDKNYGYTF
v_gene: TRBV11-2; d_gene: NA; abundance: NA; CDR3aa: CASSPVGFRAEQYF
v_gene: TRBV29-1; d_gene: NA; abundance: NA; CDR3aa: CSVGPMNTEAFF
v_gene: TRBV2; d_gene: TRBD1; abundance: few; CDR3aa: CASRRTGESYGYTF
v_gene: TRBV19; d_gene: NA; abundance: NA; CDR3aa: CASSRGATVSTDTQYF
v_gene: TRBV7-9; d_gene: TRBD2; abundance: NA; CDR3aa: CASSLALGGQETQYF
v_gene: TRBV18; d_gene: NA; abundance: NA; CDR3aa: CASSPDPVGNQPQHF
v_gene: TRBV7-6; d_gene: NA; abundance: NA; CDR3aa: CASSLGQPRVSGNTIYF
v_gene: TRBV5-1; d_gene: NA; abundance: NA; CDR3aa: CASSSPPANVLTF
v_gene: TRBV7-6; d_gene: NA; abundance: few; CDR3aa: CASSFGRGGDEKLFF
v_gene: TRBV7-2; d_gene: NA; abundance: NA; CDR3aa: CASSFGRVWQETQYF
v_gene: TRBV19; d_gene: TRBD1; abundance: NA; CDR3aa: CASSTIGGQGKKLFF